This TCR beta chain was captured in a study of regulatory T cells in long-lasting Graves disease. Time point indicated: newly diagnosed GD, antithyroid drugs for less than 3 months. PBMCs were the source of the RNA used for TCR sequencing. In this sample, this clonotype turned up many times. Both iRepertoire HTBI primers and Arm-PCR of CDR3 regions were used to build the TCR beta libraries. A single record per CDR3 protein comes from TCRdb applying MiXCR to the multiplex PCR reads. The table shows hundreds of thousands of distinct CDR3 sequences, with about 16% occurring only once. This CDR3 spans 12 amino acids. V lost 9 bases and J lost 3; bases outside the gene matches: 4. Germline assignment: CDR1 SNHLY and CDR2 FYNNEI. In addition, the sample was reused for a study of T cells in Graves' hyperthyroidism and ophthalmopathy.

The sequence was obtained from a woman aged 40-60 years with Graves disease. J is TRBJ2-7 and V is TRBV2; TRBD1 matches at 8 bases. The sample here was peripheral blood mononuclear cells (PBMCs), taken at new diagnosis, from a patient treated with antithyroid drugs. CDR3 loop: CARGDRFYEQYF. The CDR3 DNA reads as TGTGCCAGGGGGGACAGGTTCTACGAGCAGTACTTC.